Each of the 7 T cell receptor beta chains below was sequenced from the same sample in a study of patients and donors after allogeneic stem cell transplantation. TCRdb recomputed calls from the RT-PCR reads with MiXCR, one row per CDR3 protein. The table shows about 160,000 distinct CDR3 sequences, with about a third occurring only once. The sequenced sample was blood, either unsorted or a sorted T cell fraction (not recorded which). The receptors originated from a human donor who was either an allogeneic HSCT recipient or a stem cell or donor lymphocyte infusion donor (not recorded which). It is not recorded whose cells these are; they may come from a transplant donor.

This clonotype was detected only a few times. The chain links TRBV27 to TRBJ1-1, with 8 bases fitting TRBD1. J gave up 8 bases and V 7 bases, and 12 bases lay outside the gene matches. Germline loops: CDR1 MNHEY, CDR2 SMNVEV (reference sequence). The CDR3 contains 14 residues. CDR3 in DNA: TGTGCCAGCACCAAGACAGGGGTTGATTGGGAAGCTTTCTTT. It translates to CASTKTGVDWEAFF.

The chain combines TRBV12-3 or TRBV12-4 with TRBJ1-2; 7 nucleotides agree with TRBD1. V trimming: 2 bases; J trimming: 1 base; junction bases outside the gene matches: 10. The CDR3 covers 17 residues. As DNA, the CDR3 is TGTGCCAGCAGTTTAACCCTAAGGGGGCAGGTTAACTATGGCTACACCTTC. It is translated as CASSLTLRGQVNYGYTF.

This chain links TRBV5-1 with TRBJ2-6, with D perhaps matching TRBD1 (5 bases). This CDR3 is built from 16 residues. Germline V gives CDR1 SGHRS, CDR2 YFSETQ. Trimming stripped 4 bases from V and 0 bases from J, with 11 bases between. CDR3 sequence reads: CASSLRQISGANVLTF. CDR3 in DNA: TGCGCCAGCAGCCTGCGACAGATCTCTGGGGCCAACGTCCTGACTTTC.

This clonotype was detected only a few times. The chain has TRBV27 and TRBJ1-2; the D gene is possibly TRBD1 (5 bases). V was pared by 6 bases and J by 4 bases, with 12 bases between. This CDR3 is 13 amino acids long. The germline gives CDR1 MNHEY, CDR2 SMNVEV (reference sequence). The CDR3 bases are TGTGCCAGCAGCTCGCGACAGATCTATGGCTACACCTTC. Its protein product is CASSSRQIYGYTF.

This clonotype has a handful of counts. This chain connects TRBV12-3 or TRBV12-4 to TRBJ1-6; 8 nucleotides match TRBD1. V shed 3 bases and J 1 base; nucleotides not matched to a gene: 2. This CDR3 is 16 amino acids long. In nucleotides, the CDR3 is TGTGCCAGCAGTTTGACAGGGGAATCCTATAATTCACCCCTCCACTTT. Amino acids: CASSLTGESYNSPLHF.

V and J are TRBV7-2 and TRBJ1-2; 7 nucleotides agree with TRBD1. The J segment lost 8 bases and the V segment lost 5 bases, leaving 11 bases of the junction unmatched. There are 14 residues in the CDR3. CDR1 SGHTA and CDR2 FQGNSA come from the germline V gene. The CDR3 nucleotides read TGTGCCAGCAGCCCGACAGGGCGCCCCGGCGGCTACACCTTC. It encodes CASSPTGRPGGYTF.

V usage is TRBV18 and J usage is TRBJ2-1; TRBD1 matches 7 bases. Germline V gives CDR1 KGHSH, CDR2 LQKENI. CDR3 length equals 16 residues. Germline trimming cut 4 bases from V and 15 bases from J; bases unmatched to any gene: 21. The DNA for the CDR3 is TGTGCCAGCTCACTTGGGACAGCAATTTTGACAATGAGTCGGTTCTTC. Translating gives CASSLGTAILTMSRFF.